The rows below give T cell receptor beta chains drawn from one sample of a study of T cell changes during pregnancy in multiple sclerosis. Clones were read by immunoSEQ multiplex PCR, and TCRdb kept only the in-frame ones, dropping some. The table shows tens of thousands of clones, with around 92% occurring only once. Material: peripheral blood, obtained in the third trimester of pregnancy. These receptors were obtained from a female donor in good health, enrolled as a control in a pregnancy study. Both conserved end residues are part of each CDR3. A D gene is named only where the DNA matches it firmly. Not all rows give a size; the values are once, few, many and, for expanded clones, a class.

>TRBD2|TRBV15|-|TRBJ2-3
CATSWRGGNLADTQYF
TGTGCCACCAGCTGGCGGGGGGGTAATCTCGCAGATACGCAGTATTTT
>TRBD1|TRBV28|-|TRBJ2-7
CASMVGTGRNEQYF
TGTGCCAGCATGGTAGGGACAGGGCGCAACGAGCAGTACTTC
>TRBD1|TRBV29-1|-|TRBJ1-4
CSVLDRENLNNEKLFF
TGCAGCGTTCTGGACAGGGAAAATTTAAATAATGAAAAACTGTTTTTT
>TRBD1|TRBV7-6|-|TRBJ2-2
CASSSGQGAGELFF
TGTGCCAGCAGCTCGGGACAGGGGGCCGGGGAGCTGTTTTTT
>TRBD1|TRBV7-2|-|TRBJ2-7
CASSSGTGSDEQYF
TGTGCCAGCAGCTCCGGGACAGGGAGTGACGAGCAGTACTTC
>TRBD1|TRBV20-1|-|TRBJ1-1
CSVKDREVAFF
TGCAGTGTTAAGGACAGGGAGGTAGCTTTCTTT
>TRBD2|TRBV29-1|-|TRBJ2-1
CSVPGWREGPSADEQFF
TGCAGCGTCCCGGGGTGGCGGGAGGGCCCGAGTGCAGATGAGCAGTTCTTC
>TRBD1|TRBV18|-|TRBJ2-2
CASSPQTGQSGELFF
TGTGCCAGCTCACCCCAGACAGGGCAGTCCGGGGAGCTGTTTTTT
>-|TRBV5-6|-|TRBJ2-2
CASSHTQGWGTGELFF
TGTGCCAGCAGCCACACTCAGGGGTGGGGCACCGGGGAGCTGTTTTTT
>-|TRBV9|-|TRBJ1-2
CASSTYVGGDSNYGYTF
TGTGCCAGCAGCACTTATGTTGGGGGGGACTCTAACTATGGCTACACCTTC
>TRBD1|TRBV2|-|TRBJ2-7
CASRKTGLWNEQYF
TGTGCCAGCAGGAAGACAGGGCTTTGGAACGAGCAGTACTTC
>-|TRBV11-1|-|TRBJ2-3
CASSQGDTQYF
TGTGCCAGCAGCCAGGGGGATACGCAGTATTTT
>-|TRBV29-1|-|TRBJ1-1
CSVETGNTEAFF
TGCAGCGTTGAAACAGGGAACACTGAAGCTTTCTTT
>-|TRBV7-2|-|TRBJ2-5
CASRYRWGLQETQYF
TGTGCCAGCAGATACCGGTGGGGCCTTCAAGAGACCCAGTACTTC
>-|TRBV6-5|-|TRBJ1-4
CASSLQRTNEKLFF
TGTGCCAGCAGTCTTCAACGGACTAATGAAAAACTGTTTTTT
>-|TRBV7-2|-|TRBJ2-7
CASSLTRRAVHEQYF
TGTGCCAGCAGCTTAACGCGCAGGGCGGTCCACGAGCAGTACTTC
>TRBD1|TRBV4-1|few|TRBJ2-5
CASSQLSNRGLSEETQYF
TGCGCCAGCAGCCAGCTCTCGAACAGGGGGTTATCAGAAGAGACCCAGTACTTC
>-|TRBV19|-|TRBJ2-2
CASSLSPAPAAGELFF
TGTGCCAGTAGTTTATCCCCGGCGCCCGCGGCCGGGGAGCTGTTTTTT
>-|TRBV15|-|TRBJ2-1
CATSRKAVYPYNEQFF
TGTGCCACCAGCAGAAAGGCGGTTTACCCCTACAATGAGCAGTTCTTC
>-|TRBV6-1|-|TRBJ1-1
CASGKTGNTEAFF
TGTGCCAGCGGTAAGACGGGGAACACTGAAGCTTTCTTT
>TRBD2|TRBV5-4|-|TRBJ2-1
CASRAGLADNEQFF
TGTGCCAGCAGAGCGGGACTAGCGGACAATGAGCAGTTCTTC
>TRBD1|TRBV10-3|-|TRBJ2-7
CAISESNPGQGVPYEQYF
TGTGCCATCAGTGAGTCAAACCCTGGACAGGGTGTCCCCTACGAGCAGTACTTC